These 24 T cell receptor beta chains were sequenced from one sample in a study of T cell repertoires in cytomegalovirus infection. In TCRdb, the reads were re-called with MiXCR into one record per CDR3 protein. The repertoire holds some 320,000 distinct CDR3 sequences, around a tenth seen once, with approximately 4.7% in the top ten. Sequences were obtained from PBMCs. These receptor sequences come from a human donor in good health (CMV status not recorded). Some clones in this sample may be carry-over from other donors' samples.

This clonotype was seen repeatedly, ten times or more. The CDR3 DNA is TGTGCCAGCAGTTTATCTGTCAGTCTGCCCCAGCATTTT. It yields the protein CASSLSVSLPQHF. The chain has TRBV28 and TRBJ1-5; no clear D gene. CDR1 MDHEN and CDR2 SYDVKM come from the germline V gene. There are 13 residues in the CDR3. Trimming removed 1 base at V and 9 bases at J, with 10 bases between.

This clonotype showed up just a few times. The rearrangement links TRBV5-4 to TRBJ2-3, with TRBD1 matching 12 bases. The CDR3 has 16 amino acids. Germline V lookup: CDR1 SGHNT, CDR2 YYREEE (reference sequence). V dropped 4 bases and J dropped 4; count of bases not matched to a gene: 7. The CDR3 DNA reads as TGTGCCAGCAGCATCGGGACAGGGGGCCGCGCAGATACGCAGTATTTT. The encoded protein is CASSIGTGGRADTQYF.

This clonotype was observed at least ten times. The CDR3 loop is CASSSNSYEQYF. CDR3 nucleotide sequence: TGTGCCAGCAGCTCCAACTCCTACGAGCAGTACTTC. The chain combines TRBV7-2 with TRBJ2-7; D is unclear. This CDR3 is built from 12 residues. Trimming left V 4 bases short and J 0 bases short, with 4 bases between. The germline CDR1 and CDR2 sequences are SGHTA and FQGNSA.

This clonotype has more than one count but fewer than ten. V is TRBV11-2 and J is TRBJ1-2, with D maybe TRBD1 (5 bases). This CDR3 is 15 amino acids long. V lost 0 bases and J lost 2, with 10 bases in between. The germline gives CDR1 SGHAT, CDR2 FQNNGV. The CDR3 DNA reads TGTGCCAGCAGCTTAGAGGGGACGGGGAACTATGGCTACACCTTC. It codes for CASSLEGTGNYGYTF. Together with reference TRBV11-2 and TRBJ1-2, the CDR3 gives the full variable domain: EAGVAQSPRYKIIEKRQSVAFWCNPISGHATLYWYQQILGQGPKLLIQFQNNGVVDDSQLPKDRFSAERLKGVDSTLKIQPAKLEDSAVYLCASSLEGTGNYGYTFGSGTRLTVV.

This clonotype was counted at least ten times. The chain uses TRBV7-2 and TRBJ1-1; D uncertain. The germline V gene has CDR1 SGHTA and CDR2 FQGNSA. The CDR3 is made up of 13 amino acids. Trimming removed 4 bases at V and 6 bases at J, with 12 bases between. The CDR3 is CASSSLGPAEAFF. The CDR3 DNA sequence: TGTGCCAGCAGCTCCCTGGGTCCCGCTGAAGCTTTCTTT.

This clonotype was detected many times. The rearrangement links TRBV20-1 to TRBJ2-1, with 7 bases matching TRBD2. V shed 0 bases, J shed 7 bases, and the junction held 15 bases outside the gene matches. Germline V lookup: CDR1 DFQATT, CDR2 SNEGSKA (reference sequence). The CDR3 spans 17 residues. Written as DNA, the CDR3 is TGCAGTGCTAGAGATCCAGCGGGGACCACACTGGGGAATGAGCAGTTCTTC. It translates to CSARDPAGTTLGNEQFF.

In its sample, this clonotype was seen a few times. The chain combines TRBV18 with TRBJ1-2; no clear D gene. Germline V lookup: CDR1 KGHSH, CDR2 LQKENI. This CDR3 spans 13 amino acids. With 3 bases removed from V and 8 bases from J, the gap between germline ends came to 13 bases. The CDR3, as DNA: TGTGCCAGCTCACCGGTGGAGGAGAGCGGCTACACCTTC. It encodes CASSPVEESGYTF.

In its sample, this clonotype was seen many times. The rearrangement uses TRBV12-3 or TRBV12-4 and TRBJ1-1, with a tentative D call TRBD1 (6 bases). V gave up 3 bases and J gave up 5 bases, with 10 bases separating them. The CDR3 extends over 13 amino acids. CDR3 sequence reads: CASSLGGITEAFF. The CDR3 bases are TGTGCCAGCAGTTTGGGGGGCATTACTGAAGCTTTCTTT.

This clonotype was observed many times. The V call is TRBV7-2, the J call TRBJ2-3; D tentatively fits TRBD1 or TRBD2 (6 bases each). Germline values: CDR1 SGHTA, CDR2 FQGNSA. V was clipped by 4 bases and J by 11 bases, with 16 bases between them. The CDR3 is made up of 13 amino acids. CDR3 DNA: TGTGCCAGCAGCTATTTGGGGGGCGCGGTGCAGTATTTT. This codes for CASSYLGGAVQYF.

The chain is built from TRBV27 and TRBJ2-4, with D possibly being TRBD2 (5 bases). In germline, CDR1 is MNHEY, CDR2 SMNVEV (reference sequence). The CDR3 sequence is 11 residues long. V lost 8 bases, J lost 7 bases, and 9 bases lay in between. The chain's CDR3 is CASSSGNIQYF. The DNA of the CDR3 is TGTGCCAGCTCCTCGGGGAACATTCAGTACTTC.

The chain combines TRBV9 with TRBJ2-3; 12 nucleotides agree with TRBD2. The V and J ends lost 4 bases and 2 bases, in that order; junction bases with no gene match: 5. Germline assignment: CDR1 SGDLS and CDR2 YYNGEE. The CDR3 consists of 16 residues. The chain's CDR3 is CASSIASGRATDTQYF. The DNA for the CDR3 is TGTGCCAGCAGCATCGCTAGCGGGAGGGCCACAGATACGCAGTATTTT. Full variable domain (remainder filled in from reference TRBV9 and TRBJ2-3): DSGVTQTPKHLITATGQRVTLRCSPRSGDLSVYWYQQSLDQGLQFLIQYYNGEERAKGNILERFSAQQFPDLHSELNLSSLELGDSALYFCASSIASGRATDTQYFGPGTRLTVL.

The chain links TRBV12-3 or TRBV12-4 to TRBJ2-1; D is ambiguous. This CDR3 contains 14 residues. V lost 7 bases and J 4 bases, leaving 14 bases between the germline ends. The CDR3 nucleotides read TGTGCCAGCACCCCACTCTCCGGGTACAATGAGCAGTTCTTC. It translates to CASTPLSGYNEQFF.

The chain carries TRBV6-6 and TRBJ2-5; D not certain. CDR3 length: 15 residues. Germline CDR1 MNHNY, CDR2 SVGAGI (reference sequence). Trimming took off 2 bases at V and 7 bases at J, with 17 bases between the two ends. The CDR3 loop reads CASSYPQKTAGTQYF. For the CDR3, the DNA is TGTGCCAGCAGTTACCCGCAGAAGACGGCTGGGACCCAGTACTTC.

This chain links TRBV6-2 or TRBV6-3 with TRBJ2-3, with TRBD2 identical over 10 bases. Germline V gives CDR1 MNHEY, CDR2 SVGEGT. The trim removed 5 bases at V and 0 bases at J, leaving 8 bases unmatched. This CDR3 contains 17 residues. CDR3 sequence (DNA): TGTGCCAGCAGTAAGCGGACTAGCGGAGCAAGCACAGATACGCAGTATTTT. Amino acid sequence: CASSKRTSGASTDTQYF.

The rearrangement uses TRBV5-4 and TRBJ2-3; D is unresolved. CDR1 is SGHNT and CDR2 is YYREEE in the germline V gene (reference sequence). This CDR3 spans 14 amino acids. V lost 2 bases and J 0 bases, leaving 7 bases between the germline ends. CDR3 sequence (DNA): TGTGCCAGCAGCTTCCGGGCTAGCACAGATACGCAGTATTTT. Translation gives CASSFRASTDTQYF.

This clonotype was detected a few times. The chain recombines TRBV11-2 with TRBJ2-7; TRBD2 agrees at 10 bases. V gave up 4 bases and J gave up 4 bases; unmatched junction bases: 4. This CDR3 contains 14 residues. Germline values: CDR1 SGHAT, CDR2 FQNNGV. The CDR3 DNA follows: TGTGCCAGCAGCTCGTCTAGCGGGAGTTACGAGCAGTACTTC. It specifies CASSSSSGSYEQYF.

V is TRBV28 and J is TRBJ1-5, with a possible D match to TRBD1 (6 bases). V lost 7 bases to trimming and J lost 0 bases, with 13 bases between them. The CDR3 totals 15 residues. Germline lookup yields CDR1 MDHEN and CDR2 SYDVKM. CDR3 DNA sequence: TGTGCCAGCACTACACAGGGTTATAGCAATCAGCCCCAGCATTTT. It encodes CASTTQGYSNQPQHF.

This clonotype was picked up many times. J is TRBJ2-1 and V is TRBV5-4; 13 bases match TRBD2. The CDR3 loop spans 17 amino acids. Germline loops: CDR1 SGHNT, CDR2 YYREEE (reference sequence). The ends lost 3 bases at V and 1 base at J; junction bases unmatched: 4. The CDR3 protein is CASSSGLAGASYNEQFF. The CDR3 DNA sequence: TGTGCCAGCAGCTCTGGACTAGCGGGAGCTTCCTACAATGAGCAGTTCTTC.

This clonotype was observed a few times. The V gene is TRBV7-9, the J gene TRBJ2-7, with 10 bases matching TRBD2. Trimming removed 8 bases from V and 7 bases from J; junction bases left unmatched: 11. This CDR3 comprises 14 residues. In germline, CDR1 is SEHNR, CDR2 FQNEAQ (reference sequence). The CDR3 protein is CASGGSGRGGEQYF. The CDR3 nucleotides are TGTGCCAGCGGAGGGAGCGGGAGGGGGGGGGAGCAGTACTTC.

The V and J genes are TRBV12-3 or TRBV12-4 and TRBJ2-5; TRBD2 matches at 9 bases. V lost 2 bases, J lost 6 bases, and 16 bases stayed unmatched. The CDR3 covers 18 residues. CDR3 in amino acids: CASSLSIPGSGSDKTQYF. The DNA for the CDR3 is TGTGCCAGCAGTTTAAGCATCCCGGGTAGCGGGAGCGATAAGACCCAGTACTTC.

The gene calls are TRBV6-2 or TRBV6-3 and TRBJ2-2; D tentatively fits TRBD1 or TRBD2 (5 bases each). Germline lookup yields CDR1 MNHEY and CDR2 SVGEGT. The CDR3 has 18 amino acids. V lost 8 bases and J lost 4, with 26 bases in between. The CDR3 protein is CASSRGQGRFEGTGELFF. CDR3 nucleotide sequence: TGTGCCAGCTCCAGAGGGCAGGGACGATTCGAGGGCACCGGGGAGCTGTTTTTT.

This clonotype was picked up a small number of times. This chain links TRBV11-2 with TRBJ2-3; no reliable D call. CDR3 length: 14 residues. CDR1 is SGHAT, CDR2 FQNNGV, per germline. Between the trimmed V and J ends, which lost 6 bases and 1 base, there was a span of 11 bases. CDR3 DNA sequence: TGTGCCAGCAGGTCAATCTGGGGCACAGATACGCAGTATTTT. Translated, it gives CASRSIWGTDTQYF.

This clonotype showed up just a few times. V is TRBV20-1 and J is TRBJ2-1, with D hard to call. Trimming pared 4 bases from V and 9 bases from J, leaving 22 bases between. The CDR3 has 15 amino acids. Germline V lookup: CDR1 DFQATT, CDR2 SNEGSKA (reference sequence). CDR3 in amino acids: CSATLTTPLSSEQFF. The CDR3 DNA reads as TGCAGTGCTACATTAACTACCCCCTTATCAAGTGAGCAGTTCTTC.

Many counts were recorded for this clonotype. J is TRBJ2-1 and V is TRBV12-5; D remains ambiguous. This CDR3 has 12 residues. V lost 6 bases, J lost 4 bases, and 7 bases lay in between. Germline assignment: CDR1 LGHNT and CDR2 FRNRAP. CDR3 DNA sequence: TGTGCTAGTGGCCTCCCTTACAATGAGCAGTTCTTC. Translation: CASGLPYNEQFF.